These 9 T cell receptor beta chains came from one sample sequenced in a study of identifying expanded T cells in peripheral blood. Assay used: immunoSEQ multiplex PCR; TCRdb lists only in-frame clones, some missing. Counted here are some 76,000 clones, roughly nine tenths occurring once; the ten biggest clones make up over 2.5%. The sample comprised blood. The receptors come from a person aged 18 to 70 in good health.

The chain has TRBV7-9 and TRBJ1-4, with 7 bases lining up with TRBD1. The CDR3 length is 15 residues. Germline CDR1 is SEHNR and CDR2 is FQNEAQ (reference sequence). Losses at the gene ends were 3 bases for V and 3 bases for J; bases not matched to a gene: 4. The CDR3 protein is CASSLSGTANEKLFF. The DNA for the CDR3 is TGTGCCAGCAGCTTGAGTGGGACAGCTAATGAAAAACTGTTTTTT.

The chain has TRBV6-6 and TRBJ2-3; tentatively, D is TRBD2 (7 bases). Per germline, CDR1 MNHNY and CDR2 SVGAGI (reference sequence). V was cut by 5 bases and J by 0 bases, with 15 bases left in between. The CDR3 runs 16 residues. CDR3 DNA sequence: TGTGCCAGCAGTACCCCTCCGGGGGGCAGCACAGATACGCAGTATTTT. Translated: CASSTPPGGSTDTQYF.

The chain joins TRBV7-2 to TRBJ2-1; the D gene is possibly TRBD2 (5 bases). V was shortened by 0 bases and J by 8 bases, with 11 bases between the two germline ends. This CDR3 has 14 residues. CDR1 and CDR2 (germline): SGHTA, FQGNSA. CDR3 bases: TGTGCCAGCAGCTTAGCGGGAGCATTGTATGAGCAGTTCTTC. Protein sequence: CASSLAGALYEQFF.

V and J are TRBV5-6 and TRBJ2-5, with TRBD1 identical over 11 bases. CDR1 and CDR2 from the germline V gene are SGHDT and YYEEEE. With V trimmed by 2 bases and J by 4 bases, 7 bases remained unmatched. The CDR3 consists of 16 residues. CDR3 region: CASSLSVGTGGETQYF. The CDR3 bases are TGTGCCAGCAGCTTATCGGTAGGGACAGGGGGAGAGACCCAGTACTTC.

The table lists this clone with a few counts. This chain uses TRBV4-1 with TRBJ1-2; D perhaps matches TRBD1 (5 bases). The CDR3 is 14 residues long. Trimming removed 2 bases from V and 4 bases from J, with 11 bases in between. Germline V gene sequence: CDR1 MGHRA, CDR2 YSYEKL. CDR3: CASSQWEGSYGYTF. CDR3 DNA sequence: TGCGCCAGCAGCCAATGGGAGGGGTCCTATGGCTACACCTTC.

CDR3 DNA sequence: TGTGCCACCAGCAGAGATCGGCGGCTAGCGGGACTCACAGATACGCAGTATTTT. It encodes CATSRDRRLAGLTDTQYF. V is TRBV15 and J is TRBJ2-3; 9 bases are a match to TRBD2. The junction had 9 bases not matched to a gene; V was cut back by 0 bases and J by 2 bases. CDR1 is LNHNV and CDR2 is YYDKDF in the germline V gene (reference sequence). This CDR3 is 18 amino acids long.

The chain couples TRBV5-4 to TRBJ2-5, with unresolved D. CDR1 SGHNT and CDR2 YYREEE come from the germline V gene (reference sequence). CDR3 length equals 15 residues. Trimming removed 2 bases at V and 2 bases at J, with 13 bases between. The CDR3 sequence: CASSLVSWGQETQYF. DNA for the CDR3: TGTGCCAGCAGCTTAGTATCGTGGGGACAAGAGACCCAGTACTTC. The whole variable domain, remainder taken from reference TRBV5-4 and TRBJ2-5, is ETGVTQSPTHLIKTRGQQVTLRCSSQSGHNTVSWYQQALGQGPQFIFQYYREEENGRGNFPPRFSGLQFPNYSSELNVNALELDDSALYLCASSLVSWGQETQYFGPGTRLLVL.

Here the CDR3 reads CASSRDRGYEQYF. DNA for the CDR3: TGTGCCAGCTCACGGGACAGGGGATACGAGCAGTACTTC. The chain couples TRBV18 to TRBJ2-7; 10 positions agree with TRBD1. The trim removed 4 bases at V and 4 bases at J, leaving 1 base unmatched. The CDR3 has 13 amino acids. The germline CDR1 and CDR2 sequences are KGHSH and LQKENI.

The chain couples TRBV5-1 to TRBJ2-5, with D maybe TRBD1 (6 bases). Trimming took 0 bases from V and 5 from J, leaving 11 bases between them. This CDR3 is 14 amino acids long. CDR1 and CDR2 from the germline V gene are SGHRS and YFSETQ. The DNA for the CDR3 is TGCGCCAGCAGCTTGGGAGGGGGTGCGGAGACCCAGTACTTC. Amino acids: CASSLGGGAETQYF.